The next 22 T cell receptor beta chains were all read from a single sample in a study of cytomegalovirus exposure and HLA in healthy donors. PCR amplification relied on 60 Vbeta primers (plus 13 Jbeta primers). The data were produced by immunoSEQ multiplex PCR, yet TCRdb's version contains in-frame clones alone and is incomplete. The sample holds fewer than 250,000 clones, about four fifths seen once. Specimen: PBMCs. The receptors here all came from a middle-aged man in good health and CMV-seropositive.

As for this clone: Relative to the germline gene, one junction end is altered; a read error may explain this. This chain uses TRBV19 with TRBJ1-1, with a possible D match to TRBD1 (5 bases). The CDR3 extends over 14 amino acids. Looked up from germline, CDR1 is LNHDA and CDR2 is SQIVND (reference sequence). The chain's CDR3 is CANSISSGPTEAFF. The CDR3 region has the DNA TGTGCCAATAGTATCAGTTCAGGGCCGACCGAAGCTTTCTTT.

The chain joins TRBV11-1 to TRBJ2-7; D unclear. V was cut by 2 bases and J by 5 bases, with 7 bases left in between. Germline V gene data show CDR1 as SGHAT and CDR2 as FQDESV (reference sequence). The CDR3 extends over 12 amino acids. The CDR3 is CASSLFFDEQYF. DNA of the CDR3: TGTGCCAGCAGCTTATTTTTCGACGAGCAGTACTTC.

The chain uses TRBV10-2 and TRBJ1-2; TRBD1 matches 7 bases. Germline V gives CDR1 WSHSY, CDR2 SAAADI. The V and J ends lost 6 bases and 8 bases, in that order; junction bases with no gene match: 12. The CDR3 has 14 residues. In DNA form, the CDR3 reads TGCGCCAGCAGATCTCTCGACAGGGCCGGAGGCTACACCTTC. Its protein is CASRSLDRAGGYTF.

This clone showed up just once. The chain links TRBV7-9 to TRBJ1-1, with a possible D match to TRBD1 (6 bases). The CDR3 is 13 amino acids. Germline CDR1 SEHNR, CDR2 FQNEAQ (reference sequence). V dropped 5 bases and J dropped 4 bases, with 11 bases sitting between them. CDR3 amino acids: CASSPGGATEAFF. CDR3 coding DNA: TGTGCCAGCAGCCCCGGGGGGGCCACTGAAGCTTTCTTT.

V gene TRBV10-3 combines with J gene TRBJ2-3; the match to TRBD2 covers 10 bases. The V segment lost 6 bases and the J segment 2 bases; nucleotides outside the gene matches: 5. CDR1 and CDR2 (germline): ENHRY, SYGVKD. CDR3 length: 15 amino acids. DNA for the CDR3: TGTGCCATCAGGCCCGGGACTAGCGCCACAGATACGCAGTATTTT. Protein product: CAIRPGTSATDTQYF.

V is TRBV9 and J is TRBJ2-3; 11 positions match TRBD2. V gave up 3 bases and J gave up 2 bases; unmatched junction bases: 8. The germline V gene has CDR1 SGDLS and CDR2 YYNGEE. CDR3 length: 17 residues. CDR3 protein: CASSETLAGGSTDTQYF. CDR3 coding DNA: TGTGCCAGCAGCGAGACTCTAGCGGGAGGATCCACAGATACGCAGTATTTT.

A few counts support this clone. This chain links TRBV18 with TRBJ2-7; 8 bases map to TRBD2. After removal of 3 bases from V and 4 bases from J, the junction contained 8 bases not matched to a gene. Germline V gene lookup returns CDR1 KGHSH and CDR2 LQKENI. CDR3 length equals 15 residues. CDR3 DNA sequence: TGTGCCAGCTCACCCGGAGCGGGAGCTGGTTACGAGCAGTACTTC. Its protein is CASSPGAGAGYEQYF.

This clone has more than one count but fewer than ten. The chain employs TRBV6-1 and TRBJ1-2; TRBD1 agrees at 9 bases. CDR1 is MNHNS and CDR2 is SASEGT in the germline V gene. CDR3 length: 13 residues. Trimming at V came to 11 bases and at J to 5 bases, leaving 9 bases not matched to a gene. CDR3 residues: CAGVTGGYYGYTF. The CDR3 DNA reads TGTGCCGGCGTGACAGGGGGGTATTATGGCTACACCTTC.

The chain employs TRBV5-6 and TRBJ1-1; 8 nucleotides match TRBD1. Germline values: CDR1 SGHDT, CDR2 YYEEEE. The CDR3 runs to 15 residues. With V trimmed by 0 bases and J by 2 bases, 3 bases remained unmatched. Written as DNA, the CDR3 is TGTGCCAGCAGCTTGGAGGACAGGGAAAACACTGAAGCTTTCTTT. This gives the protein CASSLEDRENTEAFF.

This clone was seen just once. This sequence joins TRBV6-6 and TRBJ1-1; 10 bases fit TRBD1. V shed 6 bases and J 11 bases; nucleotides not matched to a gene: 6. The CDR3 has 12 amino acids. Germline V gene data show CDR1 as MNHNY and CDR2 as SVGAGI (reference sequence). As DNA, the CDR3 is TGTGCCAGCAGCCAAGGACAGGGGGGCGCTTTCTTT. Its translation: CASSQGQGGAFF.

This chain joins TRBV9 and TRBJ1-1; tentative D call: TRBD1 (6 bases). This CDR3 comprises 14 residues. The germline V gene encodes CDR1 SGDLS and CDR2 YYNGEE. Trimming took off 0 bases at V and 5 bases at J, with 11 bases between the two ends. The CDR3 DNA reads TGTGCCAGCAGCGTAGTAGGGGGTGGAACTGAAGCTTTCTTT. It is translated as CASSVVGGGTEAFF.

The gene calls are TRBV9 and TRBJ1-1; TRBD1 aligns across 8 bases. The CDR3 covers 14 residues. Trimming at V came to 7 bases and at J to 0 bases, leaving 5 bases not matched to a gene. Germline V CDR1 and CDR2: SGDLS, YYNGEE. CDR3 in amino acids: CASDRGEMNTEAFF. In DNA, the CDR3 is TGTGCCAGCGACAGGGGCGAGATGAACACTGAAGCTTTCTTT.

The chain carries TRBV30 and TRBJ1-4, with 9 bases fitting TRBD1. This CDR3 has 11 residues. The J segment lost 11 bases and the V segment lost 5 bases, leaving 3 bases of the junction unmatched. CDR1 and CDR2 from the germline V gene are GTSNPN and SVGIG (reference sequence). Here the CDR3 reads CAWAGTGKLFF. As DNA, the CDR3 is TGTGCCTGGGCCGGGACAGGGAAACTGTTTTTT.

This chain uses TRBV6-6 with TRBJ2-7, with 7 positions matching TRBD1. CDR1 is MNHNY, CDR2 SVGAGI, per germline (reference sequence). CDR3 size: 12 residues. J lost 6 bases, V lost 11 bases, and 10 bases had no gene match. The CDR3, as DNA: TGTGCCGTCGGGACAGTGCCCAGCGAGCAGTACTTC. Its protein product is CAVGTVPSEQYF.

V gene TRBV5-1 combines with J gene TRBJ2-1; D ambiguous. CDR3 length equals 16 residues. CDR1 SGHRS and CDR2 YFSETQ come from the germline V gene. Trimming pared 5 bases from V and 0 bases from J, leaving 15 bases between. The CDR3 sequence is CASRIKEESSYNEQFF. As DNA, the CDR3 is TGCGCCAGCAGGATTAAAGAGGAAAGCTCCTACAATGAGCAGTTCTTC.

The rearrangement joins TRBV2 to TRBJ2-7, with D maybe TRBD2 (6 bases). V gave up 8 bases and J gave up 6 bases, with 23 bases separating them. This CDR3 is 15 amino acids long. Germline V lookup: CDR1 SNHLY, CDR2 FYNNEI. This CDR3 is CASLRGTTGGAEQYF. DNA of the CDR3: TGTGCCAGCTTAAGAGGGACCACCGGCGGGGCCGAGCAGTACTTC.

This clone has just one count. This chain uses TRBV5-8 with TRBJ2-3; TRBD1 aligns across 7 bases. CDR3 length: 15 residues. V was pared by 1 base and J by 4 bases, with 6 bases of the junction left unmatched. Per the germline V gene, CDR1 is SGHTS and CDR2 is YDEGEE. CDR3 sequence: CASSLLAGGADTQYF. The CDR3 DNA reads TGTGCCAGCAGCTTGTTGGCAGGGGGAGCAGATACGCAGTATTTT.

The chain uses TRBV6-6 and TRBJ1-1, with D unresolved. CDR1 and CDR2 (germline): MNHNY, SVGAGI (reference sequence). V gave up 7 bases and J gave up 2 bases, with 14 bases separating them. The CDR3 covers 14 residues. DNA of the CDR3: TGTGCCAGCACCCTTAGACAAATCAACACTGAAGCTTTCTTT. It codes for CASTLRQINTEAFF.

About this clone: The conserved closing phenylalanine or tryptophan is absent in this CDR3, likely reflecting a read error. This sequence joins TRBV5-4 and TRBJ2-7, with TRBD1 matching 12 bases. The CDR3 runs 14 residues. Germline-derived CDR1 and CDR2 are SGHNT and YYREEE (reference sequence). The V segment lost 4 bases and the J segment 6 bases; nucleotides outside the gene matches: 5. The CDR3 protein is CASSPGTGGGEQYL. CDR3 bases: TGTGCCAGCAGCCCAGGGACAGGGGGCGGCGAGCAGTACCTC.

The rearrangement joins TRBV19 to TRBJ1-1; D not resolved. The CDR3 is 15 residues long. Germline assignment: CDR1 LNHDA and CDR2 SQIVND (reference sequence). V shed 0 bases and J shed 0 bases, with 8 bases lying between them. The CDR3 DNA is TGTGCCAGTAGTATAGACCCCGTAATGAACACTGAAGCTTTCTTT. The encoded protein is CASSIDPVMNTEAFF.

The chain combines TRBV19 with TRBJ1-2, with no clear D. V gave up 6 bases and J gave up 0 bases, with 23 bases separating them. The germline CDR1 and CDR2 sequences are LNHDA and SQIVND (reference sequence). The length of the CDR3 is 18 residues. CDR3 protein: CASSPNRASPTSNYGYTF. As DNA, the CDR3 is TGTGCCAGTAGCCCGAACAGAGCCTCCCCAACTTCTAACTATGGCTACACCTTC.

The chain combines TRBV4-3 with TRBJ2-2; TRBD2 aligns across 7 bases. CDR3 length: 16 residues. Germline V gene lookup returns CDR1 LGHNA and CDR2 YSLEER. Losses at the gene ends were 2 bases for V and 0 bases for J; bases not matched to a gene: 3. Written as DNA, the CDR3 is TGCGCCAGCAGCCAAACGACTAGCCCGAACACCGGGGAGCTGTTTTTT. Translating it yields CASSQTTSPNTGELFF.